The following is a TCR gamma chain sequence with its context. The antigen remains undetermined. This likely reflects a read error, since a far larger clone is one base away. This CDR3 is also generated by other DNA sequences in the sample. The data are from a study of γδ T cells in repeated Plasmodium falciparum infection. Study background: Over around 630 days, donors received four mosquito-bite P. falciparum NF54 infections. Each infection was followed by sampling at 21 days, plus baseline and some pre-infection draws. Study-level results: Vdelta2-negative gammadelta repertoires appeared less diverse and less shared in Malian than Australian children.

This CDR3 has 14 residues. Germline loops: CDR1 EGSTGY, CDR2 YDSYTSSV. Vgamma9/Vdelta2+ and Vdelta2-negative gammadelta T cells were flow-sorted from PBMC for bulk sequencing. TRG and TRD sequences were obtained from every sorted gammadelta sample. TCRdb reran clone calling via CATT on the multiplex PCR reads. The table includes tens of thousands of gamma-chain clones, less than 3.5% detected once. This rearrangement joins TRGV4 to TRGJ1 or TRGJ2. TCRdb supplies no J gene; here it was assigned by aligning the nucleotide sequence to germline. Sequencing used gamma-delta T cells from blood. This receptor was identified in a pool of human donors (malaria-infected and uninfected, not separated). CDR3 residues: CATWDLTGYYKKLF. The CDR3 DNA is TGCGCCACCTGGGACCTGACGGGTTATTATAAGAAACTCTTT.